The rows below give T cell receptor beta chains drawn from one sample of a study of Ad26.COV2.S vaccination and SARS-CoV-2 variants. Data came from immunoSEQ multiplex PCR; TCRdb stores just in-frame clones and leaves some out. The profile shows roughly 500,000 clones, approximately 88% of them singletons. The sequences come from peripheral blood, collected in a trial of Ad26.COV2.S vaccine versus placebo. These receptors were obtained from a person aged 18-65 years who received the Ad26.COV2.S COVID-19 vaccine or a placebo. Both conserved end residues are part of each CDR3. Fields, in order: clone size, D gene, J gene, V gene, CDR3 DNA, CDR3 protein. A D gene is named only where the DNA matches it firmly. Rows give clone size only sometimes, using once, few, many, or a class for an expanded clone.

NA | NA | TRBJ1-3 | TRBV27 | TGTGCCAGCAGTCCCGCCTCCCGGGGCACCATATATTTT | CASSPASRGTIYF
NA | NA | TRBJ1-2 | TRBV4-1 | TGCGCCAGCAGCCAAGAAGTTAGGGGCGGCTATGGCTACACCTTC | CASSQEVRGGYGYTF
NA | TRBD1 | TRBJ1-5 | TRBV24-1 | TGTGCCACCAGTGACACAGACAGGGTGGGCCAGCCCCAGCATTTT | CATSDTDRVGQPQHF
NA | NA | TRBJ2-1 | TRBV6-2/TRBV6-3 | TGTGCCAGCAGTTACTCGAAGTTCAATGAGCAGTTCTTC | CASSYSKFNEQFF
NA | NA | TRBJ1-5 | TRBV2 | TGTGCCAGCAGTCCAGGGACAAAACGTAGCAATCAGCCCCAGCATTTT | CASSPGTKRSNQPQHF
once | NA | TRBJ2-3 | TRBV19 | TGTGCCAGCAACAACAGGATGGGGCCAACAGATACGCAGTATTTT | CASNNRMGPTDTQYF
NA | TRBD2 | TRBJ2-5 | TRBV29-1 | TGCAGCGCGACTAGCGGGAGTTACCGAGAGACCCAGTACTTC | CSATSGSYRETQYF
NA | NA | TRBJ2-1 | TRBV19 | TGTGCCAGTAGTATGAGATCAGCGGTTGAGCAGTTCTTC | CASSMRSAVEQFF
NA | TRBD2 | TRBJ2-1 | TRBV30 | TGTGCCTGGAGCCAGGGACTAGCAACCACCAGGGGTGAGCAGTTCTTC | CAWSQGLATTRGEQFF
NA | NA | TRBJ2-7 | TRBV19 | TGTGCCACCAGGTACGAGCAGTACTTC | CATRYEQYF
NA | NA | TRBJ2-7 | TRBV19 | TGTGCCAGTAGTATGGTCAGTACCTACGAGCAGTACTTC | CASSMVSTYEQYF
NA | NA | TRBJ2-2 | TRBV28 | TGTGCCAGCACCGCCCCCGGGCACCTCACCGGGGAGCTGTTTTTT | CASTAPGHLTGELFF
NA | NA | TRBJ1-3 | TRBV6-6 | TGTGCCAGCAATACCGCGAACTCTGGAAACACCATATATTTT | CASNTANSGNTIYF
NA | NA | TRBJ2-5 | TRBV27 | TGTGCCAGCAGTTTTTTAGGGGGAGGCCCCCGGGAGACCCAGTACTTC | CASSFLGGGPRETQYF
NA | NA | TRBJ2-3 | TRBV7-9 | TGTGCCAGCAGCCCCCCAATCCCCAGCAACACAGATACGCAGTATTTT | CASSPPIPSNTDTQYF
NA | NA | TRBJ2-1 | TRBV11-3 | TGTGCCAGCAGCTTAGATGTTGCACAAGCACATGAGCAGTTCTTC | CASSLDVAQAHEQFF
NA | TRBD1 | TRBJ2-7 | TRBV28 | TGTGCCAGCAGACCCTCGGACAGGGTTCTTTCCTACGAGCAGTACTTC | CASRPSDRVLSYEQYF
NA | TRBD1 | TRBJ1-2 | TRBV19 | TGTGCCAGTAGTTTACGGACAGGGGGAGATAGCTATGGCTACACCTTC | CASSLRTGGDSYGYTF
NA | NA | TRBJ2-7 | TRBV28 | TGTGCCAGCAGCCCCGCTGGGGGGGGCAGTTACGAGCAGTACTTC | CASSPAGGGSYEQYF
once | TRBD1 | TRBJ2-7 | TRBV18 | TGTGCCAGCTCAGGAGCCGGGACAGGGGGCTACGAGCAGTACTTC | CASSGAGTGGYEQYF
NA | TRBD1 | TRBJ2-2 | TRBV11-3 | TGTGCCAGCAGCCCAGGACAGGGGCGGAACACCGGGGAGCTGTTTTTT | CASSPGQGRNTGELFF
NA | NA | TRBJ2-7 | TRBV6-6 | TGTGCCAGCAGTCACAGACCGAGTCGGGGTACCCTCAGCTCCTACGAGCAGTACTTC | CASSHRPSRGTLSSYEQYF
NA | NA | TRBJ1-2 | TRBV4-3 | TGCGCCAGCAGCCAAGAGCTGGGGGTAAGAAGCTTGGGCTACACCTTC | CASSQELGVRSLGYTF
few | NA | TRBJ1-5 | TRBV29-1 | TGCAGCGTTGTTTCGGGGTACAATCAGCCCCAGCATTTT | CSVVSGYNQPQHF
NA | NA | TRBJ1-6 | TRBV9 | TGTGCCAGCAGCGTAGCCCTTAATTCACCCCTCCACTTT | CASSVALNSPLHF
NA | NA | TRBJ2-1 | TRBV7-3 | TGTGCCAGCAGCTCCCACCCGTACAATGAGCAGTTCTTC | CASSSHPYNEQFF
NA | NA | TRBJ2-6 | TRBV6-5 | TGTGCCAGCAGCAGGACTACTTCTGGGGCCAACGTCCTGACTTTC | CASSRTTSGANVLTF
NA | NA | TRBJ2-3 | TRBV15 | TGTGCCACCAGCAACATTGGCGGGACCCTTTACACAGATACGCAGTATTTT | CATSNIGGTLYTDTQYF
once | TRBD2 | TRBJ2-7 | TRBV11-2 | TGTGCCAGCAGCCCCCCACCCGGGACTAGCGGGGATTACGAGCAGTACTTC | CASSPPPGTSGDYEQYF
NA | TRBD2 | TRBJ2-3 | TRBV24-1 | TGTGCCACCAGTGATTTGAGGCTAGCGGGAGGAGGAGATACGCAGTATTTT | CATSDLRLAGGGDTQYF
NA | NA | TRBJ1-2 | TRBV27 | TGTGCCAGCAGTTTGACCTCTAACTATGGCTACACCTTC | CASSLTSNYGYTF
NA | NA | TRBJ1-5 | TRBV30 | TGTGCCTGGAGTACAGGGAATGACCAGCCCCAGCATTTT | CAWSTGNDQPQHF
once | TRBD1 | TRBJ2-7 | TRBV29-1 | TGCAGCGTCGAGGGACAGGGGACTCCCTACGAGCAGTACTTC | CSVEGQGTPYEQYF
few | TRBD2 | TRBJ2-3 | TRBV7-8 | TGTGCCAGCAGCTTGGAGCTAGGCGGGGGGGCAGATACGCAGTATTTT | CASSLELGGGADTQYF
few | TRBD1 | TRBJ1-4 | TRBV28 | TGTGCCAGCAGTTTACCGACAGGGTCTAATGAAAAACTGTTTTTT | CASSLPTGSNEKLFF
NA | TRBD1 | TRBJ1-4 | TRBV28 | TGTGCCAGCAGCCGTAGGGGCGGGACAGGAATTGAAAAACTGTTTTTT | CASSRRGGTGIEKLFF
NA | NA | TRBJ1-2 | TRBV28 | TGTGCCAGCAGTTTGGGGGCGCCCTATGGCTACACCTTC | CASSLGAPYGYTF
NA | NA | TRBJ2-7 | TRBV24-1 | TGTGCCACCAGTGAGTCCCCACTAGGCGAGCAGTACTTC | CATSESPLGEQYF
NA | NA | TRBJ2-5 | TRBV6-5 | TGTGCCAGCAGGGGCAGGGGCGAGGAGACCCAGTACTTC | CASRGRGEETQYF
NA | NA | TRBJ2-7 | TRBV15 | TGTGCCACCAGCAGGACCGGGAGTCGCGAGCAGTACTTC | CATSRTGSREQYF
NA | NA | TRBJ2-1 | TRBV28 | TGTGCCATCCAAACCGACGACCCCTACAATGAGCAGTTCTTC | CAIQTDDPYNEQFF
NA | TRBD1 | TRBJ1-2 | TRBV30 | TGTGCCTGGAGTGTATCAGGGGGCGCCGGCTATGGCTACACCTTC | CAWSVSGGAGYGYTF
NA | TRBD2 | TRBJ2-7 | TRBV5-4 | TGTGCCAGCAGCCCCGGACTAGCGGGAGGCGGGGGCCTCGAGCAGTACTTC | CASSPGLAGGGGLEQYF
NA | NA | TRBJ2-2 | TRBV7-9 | TGTGCCAGCAGCTCTAGGGAGAGGACCGGGGAGCTGTTTTTT | CASSSRERTGELFF
NA | TRBD1 | TRBJ2-3 | TRBV7-8 | TGTGCCAGCAGCTTCACAGGGGCAGATACGCAGTATTTT | CASSFTGADTQYF
NA | TRBD2 | TRBJ2-1 | TRBV10-3 | TGTGCCATCACCACCGGGGGGGGAGGAGAGCAGTTCTTC | CAITTGGGGEQFF